The clone carrying this T cell receptor (beta chain) was recorded at least ten times. The antigen is undetermined. This sample stems from a study of T cells in Graves' hyperthyroidism and ophthalmopathy. Fresh 10 ml peripheral blood yielded PBMCs. Amplified TCR beta CDR3 regions came from RNA transcripts. The HTBI set primed first-round TCR CDR3 RT-PCR. MiXCR, applied by TCRdb to the multiplex PCR reads, yields one record per CDR3 protein. The sample holds approximately 560,000 distinct CDR3 sequences, more than 15% seen once. Study findings and constraints: Most clonotypes that expanded in the thyroid above 0.001 also showed up in blood. The model identified upcoming ophthalmopathy a median about 7.1 months ahead of onset.

The germline V gene encodes CDR1 DFQATT and CDR2 SNEGSKA (reference sequence). Deletions cut 6 bases from V and 7 bases from J, with 19 bases between. CDR3 size: 14 residues. This TCR derives from a woman aged 25-40 years with Graves' hyperthyroidism. This chain connects TRBV20-1 to TRBJ2-1; a weak D match, TRBD1 (6 bases). Input material: blood. DNA for the CDR3: TGCAGTGCCGCCAAGGGGGACCTTACAAATGAGCAGTTCTTC. It codes for CSAAKGDLTNEQFF.